This paragraph covers one T cell receptor (beta chain) sequence. The source of the sample is a study of blood T cell repertoires in COVID-19. Overall study: Researchers got acute and convalescent COVID-19 samples from the United States, Italy and Spain.

Profiling relied on immunoSEQ multiplex PCR, and the TCRdb table lists in-frame clones only, not all of them. The table lists around 280,000 clones, about nine tenths of them singletons. With V trimmed by 7 bases and J by 5 bases, 12 bases remained unmatched. Germline CDR1 reads SEHNR; CDR2 reads FQNEAQ (reference sequence). This CDR3 region has 15 residues. The specimen sequenced was peripheral blood. This receptor was taken from a woman aged 45-60 years who had recovered from COVID-19. The gene calls are TRBV7-9 and TRBJ1-1; 8 bases match TRBD1. Here the CDR3 reads CASTPGQGASTEAFF. CDR3 DNA: TGTGCCAGCACCCCCGGACAGGGAGCAAGTACTGAAGCTTTCTTT.